Following are 12 T cell receptor beta chains from one sample sequenced in a study of CD8 T cells in Susac syndrome. Random hexamers primed reverse transcription of about 0.45 to 1 ug RNA. TCRdb re-analysed the immunoSEQ multiplex PCR reads in MiXCR, keeping a single row per CDR3 protein. The sample records around 200,000 distinct CDR3 sequences, over 85% being singletons. Sequenced: CD4+ T cells from PBMCs. The receptors derive from a human donor in good health.

This clonotype came up once. This chain uses TRBV4-1 with TRBJ2-5, with D unresolved. This CDR3 region has 15 residues. V shed 0 bases and J shed 5 bases, with 13 bases lying between them. Germline CDR1 and CDR2: MGHRA and YSYEKL. In DNA, the CDR3 is TGCGCCAGCAGCCAAGAAGGCCTCTGGTGGGAGACCCAGTACTTC. It encodes CASSQEGLWWETQYF.

CDR3 DNA: TGCAGTGCTAGGTGGGGGCCAACTGAAGCTTTCTTT. This codes for CSARWGPTEAFF. The rearrangement uses TRBV20-1 and TRBJ1-1, with TRBD1 as a possible D gene (6 bases). This CDR3 is 12 amino acids long. V shed 3 bases and J shed 5 bases, with 10 bases lying between them. In germline, CDR1 is DFQATT, CDR2 SNEGSKA (reference sequence).

CDR3 coding DNA: TGTGCCAGCAGCCAAGAGTTCGGTGTAGCCAAAAACATTCAGTACTTC. This sequence encodes CASSQEFGVAKNIQYF. The chain combines TRBV14 with TRBJ2-4; D call uncertain. CDR3 length: 16 amino acids. V was shortened by 0 bases and J by 0 bases, with 9 bases between the two germline ends. CDR1 and CDR2 from the germline V gene are SGHDN and FVKESK. Together with reference TRBV14 and TRBJ2-4, the CDR3 gives the full variable domain: EAGVTQFPSHSVIEKGQTVTLRCDPISGHDNLYWYRRVMGKEIKFLLHFVKESKQDESGMPNNRFLAERTGGTYSTLKVQPAELEDSGVYFCASSQEFGVAKNIQYFGAGTRLSVL.

CDR3 protein: CASSVGGGYNEQFF. The CDR3 DNA follows: TGTGCCAGCAGCGTAGGTGGCGGCTACAATGAGCAGTTCTTC. The rearrangement links TRBV9 to TRBJ2-1; D is unresolved. In germline, CDR1 is SGDLS, CDR2 YYNGEE. Trimming took off 0 bases at V and 3 bases at J, with 7 bases between the two ends. The CDR3 is 14 residues long.

DNA of the CDR3: TGCAGTGCTACCCCAGGAGACGAGAACACTGAAGCTTTCTTT. Translation: CSATPGDENTEAFF. V usage is TRBV20-1 and J usage is TRBJ1-1, with D hard to call. Between the trimmed V and J ends, which lost 4 bases and 1 base, there was a span of 13 bases. Germline CDR1 and CDR2: DFQATT and SNEGSKA (reference sequence). The CDR3 loop spans 14 amino acids.

V is TRBV20-1 and J is TRBJ2-5; D is uncertain. Germline CDR1 is DFQATT and CDR2 is SNEGSKA (reference sequence). V was clipped by 6 bases and J by 1 base, with 12 bases between them. The CDR3 contains 13 residues. Written as DNA, the CDR3 is TGCAGTGCCGACGACCACAGCCAAGAGACCCAGTACTTC. Translation gives CSADDHSQETQYF.

V usage is TRBV25-1 and J usage is TRBJ2-7, with D hard to call. Trimming took off 7 bases at V and 3 bases at J, with 7 bases between the two ends. The V gene's germline CDR1 is MGHDK and CDR2 SYGVNS. The CDR3 spans 11 residues. CDR3 protein: CASMGIYEQYV. The CDR3, as DNA: TGTGCCAGCATGGGGATCTACGAGCAGTACGTC.

The chain links TRBV3-1 to TRBJ2-1; 8 bases match TRBD2. V was pared by 1 base and J by 8 bases, with 10 bases of the junction left unmatched. Germline assignment: CDR1 LGHDT and CDR2 YNNKEL (reference sequence). This CDR3 has 16 residues. CDR3 coding DNA: TGTGCCAGCAGCCAAGGTGACGGGAGGGCGATGGATGAGCAGTTCTTC. It is translated as CASSQGDGRAMDEQFF.

This chain joins TRBV6-6 and TRBJ2-1, with D possibly being TRBD1 or TRBD2 (7 bases each). Germline V gene sequence: CDR1 MNHNY, CDR2 SVGAGI (reference sequence). V was cut by 2 bases and J by 9 bases, with 11 bases left in between. This CDR3 is 13 amino acids long. The DNA for the CDR3 is TGTGCCAGCAGTTACGCCAGGGGGGGTGAGCAGTTCTTC. The encoded protein is CASSYARGGEQFF.

The chain has TRBV7-2 and TRBJ2-3, with D tentatively TRBD2 (5 bases). This CDR3 is built from 14 residues. Germline-derived CDR1 and CDR2 are SGHTA and FQGNSA. V was cut by 3 bases and J by 1 base, with 8 bases left in between. The CDR3 DNA reads as TGTGCCAGCAGCTTTCGGCGGGGCACAGATACGCAGTATTTT. This sequence encodes CASSFRRGTDTQYF.

The V gene is TRBV5-6, the J gene TRBJ2-7, with 9 bases aligning to TRBD1. This CDR3 spans 15 amino acids. V lost 3 bases to trimming and J lost 4 bases; unmatched junction nucleotides: 8. Germline values: CDR1 SGHDT, CDR2 YYEEEE. The CDR3 loop is CASSSPGQGRYEQYV. CDR3 in DNA: TGTGCCAGCAGCTCCCCGGGACAGGGTAGGTACGAGCAGTACGTC.

The rearrangement uses TRBV20-1 and TRBJ2-1; TRBD2 is a possible D gene (6 bases). The germline CDR1 and CDR2 sequences are DFQATT and SNEGSKA (reference sequence). V lost 0 bases, J lost 8 bases, and 17 bases lay in between. This CDR3 is built from 15 residues. This CDR3 is CSARDPSTGRHEQFF. In DNA form, the CDR3 reads TGCAGTGCTAGAGATCCCTCGACTGGGAGGCATGAGCAGTTCTTC.